The rows below give T cell receptor beta chains drawn from one sample of a study of T cells in Graves' hyperthyroidism and ophthalmopathy. TCRdb re-derived calls from the multiplex PCR reads in MiXCR, one entry per CDR3 protein. The profile shows 380,000 or so distinct CDR3 sequences, roughly 14% of them singletons. Sequencing was carried out using blood. These receptors all stem from a man under 40 with Graves' hyperthyroidism that later progressed to Graves' ophthalmopathy. Both conserved end residues are part of each CDR3. A D gene is named only where the DNA matches it firmly. Only part of the rows carry a size: once, few, many, or a class if the clone is expanded.

D gene: -; J gene: TRBJ1-5; clone size: -; V gene: TRBV6-1; CDR3 DNA: TGTGCCAGCAGTCGACATTACTATAGCAATCAGCCCCAGCATTTT; CDR3 protein: CASSRHYYSNQPQHF
D gene: -; J gene: TRBJ1-3; clone size: -; V gene: TRBV7-9; CDR3 DNA: TGTGCCAGCAGCTTAGTAGGACAAGCAAACACCATATATTTT; CDR3 protein: CASSLVGQANTIYF
D gene: -; J gene: TRBJ1-3; clone size: -; V gene: TRBV7-9; CDR3 DNA: TGTGCCAGCAGCTTAGGACACTCTAGACTGGGACGGTCCTCTGGAAACACCATATATTTT; CDR3 protein: CASSLGHSRLGRSSGNTIYF
D gene: -; J gene: TRBJ1-1; clone size: many; V gene: TRBV5-1; CDR3 DNA: TGCGCCAGCAGCTCTCAGCCTTCAGGGGAGGGAGAAGCTTTCTTT; CDR3 protein: CASSSQPSGEGEAFF
D gene: TRBD2; J gene: TRBJ2-3; clone size: -; V gene: TRBV3-1; CDR3 DNA: TGTGCCAGCAGCCCGCTAGCGGGGAGAGGGGAAGATACGCAGTATTTT; CDR3 protein: CASSPLAGRGEDTQYF
D gene: -; J gene: TRBJ1-1; clone size: many; V gene: TRBV20-1; CDR3 DNA: TGCAGTGCTAGAATAGTGAACACTGAAGCTTTCTTT; CDR3 protein: CSARIVNTEAFF
D gene: TRBD1; J gene: TRBJ2-2; clone size: few; V gene: TRBV27; CDR3 DNA: TGTGCCAGCAGATCCGGGACAGGGGTCGCCGGGGAGCTGTTTTTT; CDR3 protein: CASRSGTGVAGELFF
D gene: TRBD1; J gene: TRBJ1-2; clone size: -; V gene: TRBV12-3/TRBV12-4; CDR3 DNA: TGTGCCAGCAGCATCGGACAGGGTAGAGGCTACACCTTC; CDR3 protein: CASSIGQGRGYTF
D gene: TRBD1; J gene: TRBJ1-1; clone size: many; V gene: TRBV10-2; CDR3 DNA: TGCGCCAGCAGTCGGGGACAGCGGGAAACTGAAGCTTTCTTT; CDR3 protein: CASSRGQRETEAFF
D gene: TRBD1; J gene: TRBJ1-2; clone size: many; V gene: TRBV5-1; CDR3 DNA: TGCGCCAGTTCCGGGACAGGGGGCTTCTCTGGAGGCTACACCTTC; CDR3 protein: CASSGTGGFSGGYTF
D gene: -; J gene: TRBJ2-2; clone size: few; V gene: TRBV5-6; CDR3 DNA: TGTGCCAGCAGCCAAGCCTTGGGATACACCGGGGAGCTGTTTTTT; CDR3 protein: CASSQALGYTGELFF
D gene: -; J gene: TRBJ1-1; clone size: -; V gene: TRBV2; CDR3 DNA: TGTGCCAGCAGTGAACGGGGCGGCACTGCCGCGGAAGCTTTCTTT; CDR3 protein: CASSERGGTAAEAFF
D gene: -; J gene: TRBJ1-5; clone size: many; V gene: TRBV20-1; CDR3 DNA: TGCAGTGCTATATACCAGGGTCAGCCCCAGCATTTT; CDR3 protein: CSAIYQGQPQHF
D gene: -; J gene: TRBJ1-2; clone size: -; V gene: TRBV9; CDR3 DNA: TGTGCCAGCAGCGTAGCTGTGGAAGGCTACACCTTC; CDR3 protein: CASSVAVEGYTF
D gene: TRBD1; J gene: TRBJ1-1; clone size: -; V gene: TRBV29-1; CDR3 DNA: TGCAGCGGAGACAGGGGGCAGGCCACTGAAGCTTTCTTT; CDR3 protein: CSGDRGQATEAFF
D gene: -; J gene: TRBJ2-2; clone size: -; V gene: TRBV5-1; CDR3 DNA: TGCGCCAGCAGCTTGACCTCGCGACGGAGAATTACCGGGGAGCTGTTTTTT; CDR3 protein: CASSLTSRRRITGELFF
D gene: -; J gene: TRBJ1-4; clone size: many; V gene: TRBV30; CDR3 DNA: TGTGCCTGGAGCTGGAATAATGAAAAACTGTTTTTT; CDR3 protein: CAWSWNNEKLFF
D gene: -; J gene: TRBJ1-1; clone size: many; V gene: TRBV5-1; CDR3 DNA: TGCGCCAGCAGCTTGGCAGGGTGGGGCACTGAAGCTTTCTTT; CDR3 protein: CASSLAGWGTEAFF
D gene: -; J gene: TRBJ1-1; clone size: many; V gene: TRBV6-5; CDR3 DNA: TGTGCCAGCAGTTACTCGGGCAGGGCGAACACTGAAGCTTTCTTT; CDR3 protein: CASSYSGRANTEAFF
D gene: -; J gene: TRBJ1-1; clone size: many; V gene: TRBV6-5; CDR3 DNA: TGTGCCAGCAGTTACGGGCAGAACACTGAAGCTTTCTTT; CDR3 protein: CASSYGQNTEAFF
D gene: -; J gene: TRBJ2-5; clone size: -; V gene: TRBV20-1; CDR3 DNA: TGCAGTGCTAGGCCTCGGACGAGGGGCCAAGAGACCCAGTACTTC; CDR3 protein: CSARPRTRGQETQYF
D gene: TRBD2; J gene: TRBJ2-5; clone size: many; V gene: TRBV20-1; CDR3 DNA: TGCAGTGCCCCGGACCGGCGGGGGTTACAAGAGACCCAGTACTTC; CDR3 protein: CSAPDRRGLQETQYF